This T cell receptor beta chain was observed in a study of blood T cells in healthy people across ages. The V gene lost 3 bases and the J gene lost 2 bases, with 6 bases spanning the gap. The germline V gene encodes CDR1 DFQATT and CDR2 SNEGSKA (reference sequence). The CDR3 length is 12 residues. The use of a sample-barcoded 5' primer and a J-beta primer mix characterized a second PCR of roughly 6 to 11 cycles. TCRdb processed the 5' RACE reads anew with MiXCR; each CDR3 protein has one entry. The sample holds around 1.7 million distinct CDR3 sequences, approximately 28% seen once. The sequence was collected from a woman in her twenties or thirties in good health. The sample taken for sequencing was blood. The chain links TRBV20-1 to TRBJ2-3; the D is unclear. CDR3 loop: CSASSYTDTQYF. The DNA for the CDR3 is TGCAGTGCTAGTTCGTACACAGATACGCAGTATTTT.